A single T cell receptor beta chain is shown here with its context. This sample is drawn from a study of control samples from healthy donors and cancer patients. The assay was immunoSEQ multiplex PCR, and TCRdb's table has in-frame clones only and misses some. The sample lists fewer than 60,000 clones; over 75% were seen once. Sample: PBMCs. The sequence derives from a woman aged 55-75 years with lung cancer.

The CDR3 region has the DNA TGTGCCAGCAGTCCTCAGGGGCCGATGGATCAGCCCCAGCATTTT. Amino acid sequence: CASSPQGPMDQPQHF. The chain combines TRBV6-6 with TRBJ1-5; D possibly corresponds to TRBD1 (6 bases). The CDR3 is made up of 15 amino acids. Trimming shortened V by 5 bases and J by 5 bases, and 16 bases separated the two germline ends. Germline values: CDR1 MNHNY, CDR2 SVGAGI (reference sequence).